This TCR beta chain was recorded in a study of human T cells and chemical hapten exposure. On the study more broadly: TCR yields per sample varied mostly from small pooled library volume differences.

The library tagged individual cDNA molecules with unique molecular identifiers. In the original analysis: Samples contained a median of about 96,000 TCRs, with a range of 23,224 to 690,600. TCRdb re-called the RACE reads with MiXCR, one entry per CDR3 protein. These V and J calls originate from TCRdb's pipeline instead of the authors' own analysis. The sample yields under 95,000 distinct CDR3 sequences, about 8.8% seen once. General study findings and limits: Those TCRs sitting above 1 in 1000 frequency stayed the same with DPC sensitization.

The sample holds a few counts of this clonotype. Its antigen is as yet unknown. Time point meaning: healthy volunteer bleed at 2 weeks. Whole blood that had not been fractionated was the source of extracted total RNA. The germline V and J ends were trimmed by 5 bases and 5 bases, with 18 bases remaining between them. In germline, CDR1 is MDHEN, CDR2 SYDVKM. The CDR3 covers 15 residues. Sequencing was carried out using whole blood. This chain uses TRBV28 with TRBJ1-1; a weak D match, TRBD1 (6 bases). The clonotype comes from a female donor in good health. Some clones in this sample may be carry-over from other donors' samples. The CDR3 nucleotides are TGTGCCAGCAGTACCCAACAGGGTTTTTCGACTGAAGCTTTCTTT. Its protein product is CASSTQQGFSTEAFF.